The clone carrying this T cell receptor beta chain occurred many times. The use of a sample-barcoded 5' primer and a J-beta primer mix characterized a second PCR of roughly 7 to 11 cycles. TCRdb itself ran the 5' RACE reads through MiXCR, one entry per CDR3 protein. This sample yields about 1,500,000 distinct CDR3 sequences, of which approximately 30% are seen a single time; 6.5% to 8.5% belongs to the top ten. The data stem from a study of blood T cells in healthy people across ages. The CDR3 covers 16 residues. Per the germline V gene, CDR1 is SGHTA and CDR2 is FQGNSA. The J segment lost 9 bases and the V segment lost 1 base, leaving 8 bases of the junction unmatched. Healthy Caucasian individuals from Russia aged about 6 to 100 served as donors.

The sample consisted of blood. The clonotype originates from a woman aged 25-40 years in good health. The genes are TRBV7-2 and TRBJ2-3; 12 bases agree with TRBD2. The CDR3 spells CASSLDTSGRPITQYF. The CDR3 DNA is TGTGCCAGCAGCTTAGATACTAGCGGGAGGCCGATCACGCAGTATTTT. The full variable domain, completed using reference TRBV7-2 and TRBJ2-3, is GAGVSQSPSNKVTEKGKDVELRCDPISGHTALYWYRQSLGQGLEFLIYFQGNSAPDKSGLPSDRFSAERTGGSVSTLTIQRTQQEDSAVYLCASSLDTSGRPITQYFGPGTRLTVL.